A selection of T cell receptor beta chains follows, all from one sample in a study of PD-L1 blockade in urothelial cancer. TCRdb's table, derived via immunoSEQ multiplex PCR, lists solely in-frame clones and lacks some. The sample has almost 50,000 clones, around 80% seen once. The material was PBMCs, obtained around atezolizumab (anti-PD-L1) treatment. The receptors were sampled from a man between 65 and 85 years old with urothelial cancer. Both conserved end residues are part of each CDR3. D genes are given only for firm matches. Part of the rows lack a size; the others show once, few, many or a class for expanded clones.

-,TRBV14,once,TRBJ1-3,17,TGTGCCAGCAGCCAAGATCGGGGTTACAACTCTGGAAACACCATATATTTT,CASSQDRGYNSGNTIYF
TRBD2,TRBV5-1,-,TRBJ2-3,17,TGCGCCAGCAGCTCGCTCGGGGAGGGCGGTGGCGCAGATACGCAGTATTTT,CASSSLGEGGGADTQYF
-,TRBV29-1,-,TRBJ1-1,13,TGCAGCGTCTTGAGGGCAGAGAACACTGAAGCTTTCTTT,CSVLRAENTEAFF
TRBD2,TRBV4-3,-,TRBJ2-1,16,TGCGCCAGCAGCCAAGATTTGGGGGAGGGCCAGGATGAGCAGTTCTTC,CASSQDLGEGQDEQFF
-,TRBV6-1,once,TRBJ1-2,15,TGTGCCAGCAGTGAGGGGAACAGGGTGGACTATGGCTACACCTTC,CASSEGNRVDYGYTF
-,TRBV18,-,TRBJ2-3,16,TGTGCCAGCCTGTCCCCCGGACAAATACTCACAGATACGCAGTATTTT,CASLSPGQILTDTQYF
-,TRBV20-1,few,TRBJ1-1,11,TGCAGTGCTGGAACAGGGTCTGAAGCTTTCTTT,CSAGTGSEAFF
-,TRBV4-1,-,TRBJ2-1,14,TGCGCCAGCAGCCAACCCTTGGGCGATGGTGAGCAGTTCTTC,CASSQPLGDGEQFF
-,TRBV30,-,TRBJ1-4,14,TGTGCCTGGAGTACGGGAAGCCGGAGGGAAAAACTGTTTTTT,CAWSTGSRREKLFF
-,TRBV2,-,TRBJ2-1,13,TGTGCCAGCGGTACTAGCTTCTACAATGAGCAGTTCTTC,CASGTSFYNEQFF
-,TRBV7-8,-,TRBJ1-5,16,TGTGCCAGCAGCCTCGGGACACCTAATAGCAATCAGCCCCAGCATTTT,CASSLGTPNSNQPQHF
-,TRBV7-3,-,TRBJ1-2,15,TGTGCCAGCAGCTTAGGATCAGGGACAAACTATGGCTACACCTTC,CASSLGSGTNYGYTF
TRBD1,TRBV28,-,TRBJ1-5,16,TGTGCCAGCAGTTCCCCCGACAGGGGAGGCAATCAGCCCCAGCATTTT,CASSSPDRGGNQPQHF
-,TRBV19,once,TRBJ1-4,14,TGTGCCAGTAAGCCCGGGGTTATTTCCGAAAAACTGTTTTTT,CASKPGVISEKLFF
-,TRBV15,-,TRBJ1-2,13,TGTGCCACCAGCAGAGGGCAGGGTGGTGGCTACACCTTC,CATSRGQGGGYTF
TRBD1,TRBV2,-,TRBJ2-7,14,TGTGCCAGCAATGTCGACAGGGGGATAAACGAGCAGTACTTC,CASNVDRGINEQYF
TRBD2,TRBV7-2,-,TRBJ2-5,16,TGTGCCAGCAGCTGGACTAGCGGGGGGGTACGAGAGACCCAGTACTTC,CASSWTSGGVRETQYF
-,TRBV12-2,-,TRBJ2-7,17,TGTGCAAGTCGTCATGGGCTGGGCAGTCATTCAACCTACGAGCAGTACTTC,CASRHGLGSHSTYEQYF
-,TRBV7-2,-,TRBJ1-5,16,TGTGCCAGCAGCTTATATAGGGCAGGGAGCAATCAGCCCCAGCATTTT,CASSLYRAGSNQPQHF
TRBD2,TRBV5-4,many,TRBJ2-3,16,TGTGCCAGCAGCTCCCGGGGTAGCGGGAAGACAGATACGCAGTATTTT,CASSSRGSGKTDTQYF
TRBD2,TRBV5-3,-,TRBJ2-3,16,TGTGCCAGAAGCTTGGCTAGCGGGGCGAGCACAGATACGCAGTATTTT,CARSLASGASTDTQYF
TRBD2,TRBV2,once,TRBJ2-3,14,TGTGCCAGCAGGACTAGCGGGAGGGCGGGTACGCAGTATTTT,CASRTSGRAGTQYF
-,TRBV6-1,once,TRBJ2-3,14,TGTGCCAGCAGACGCACCGGGAGCACAGATACGCAGTATTTT,CASRRTGSTDTQYF
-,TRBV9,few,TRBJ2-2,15,TGTGCCAGCAGCGTTATGGCTGGAGTGGGCGGGGAGCTGTTTTTT,CASSVMAGVGGELFF
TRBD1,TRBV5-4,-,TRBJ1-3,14,TGTGCCAGCAGTCTACAGGGGAGTGGAAACACCATATATTTT,CASSLQGSGNTIYF
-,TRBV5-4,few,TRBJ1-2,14,TGTGCCAGCAGCCCGGGGGACGGTCCATATGGCTACACCTTC,CASSPGDGPYGYTF
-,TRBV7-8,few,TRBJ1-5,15,TGTGCCAGCAGCTTAGCCGGAGAAAGCAATCAGCCCCAGCATTTT,CASSLAGESNQPQHF